A single sample gave rise to the 27 T cell receptor beta chains below, sequenced in a study of blood T cell repertoires in COVID-19. Data came from immunoSEQ multiplex PCR; TCRdb stores just in-frame clones and leaves some out. This sample has about 260,000 clones; 70% to 90% occur once, and the top ten carry around 3.5%. Input material: peripheral blood. These receptors came from a woman aged 40 to 50 with acute or convalescent COVID-19.

The rearrangement joins TRBV6-6 to TRBJ1-3; TRBD1 matches 7 bases. CDR1 is MNHNY and CDR2 is SVGAGI in the germline V gene (reference sequence). The length of the CDR3 is 16 residues. V lost 2 bases, J lost 4 bases, and 8 bases stayed unmatched. CDR3 nucleotides: TGTGCCAGCAGTTACGGGACAGTGCGATTCGGAAACACCATATATTTT. Residues: CASSYGTVRFGNTIYF.

This chain joins TRBV28 and TRBJ1-1; a possible D gene is TRBD1 (6 bases). CDR1 is MDHEN and CDR2 is SYDVKM in the germline V gene. V gave up 3 bases and J gave up 6 bases, with 23 bases separating them. The CDR3 is made up of 17 amino acids. The CDR3 spells CASSLGAFGAVGAEAFF. The CDR3, as DNA: TGTGCCAGCAGTTTGGGGGCATTCGGGGCGGTTGGCGCTGAAGCTTTCTTT.

The gene calls are TRBV27 and TRBJ1-5, with D uncertain. V lost 6 bases and J lost 6, with 6 bases in between. The CDR3 sequence is 11 residues long. CDR1 MNHEY and CDR2 SMNVEV come from the germline V gene (reference sequence). The CDR3 sequence: CASSPGQPQHF. CDR3 DNA: TGTGCCAGCAGCCCAGGTCAGCCCCAGCATTTT.

This sequence joins TRBV5-4 and TRBJ1-2; 9 nucleotides agree with TRBD1. V gave up 4 bases and J gave up 7 bases; unmatched junction bases: 8. Looked up from germline, CDR1 is SGHNT and CDR2 is YYREEE (reference sequence). The CDR3 loop spans 14 amino acids. CDR3 amino acids: CASSGRTGGGGYTF. CDR3 sequence (DNA): TGTGCCAGCAGCGGCAGAACAGGGGGCGGTGGCTACACCTTC.

The chain joins TRBV30 to TRBJ1-2; 11 bases map to TRBD1. J gave up 3 bases and V 3 bases, and 6 bases lay outside the gene matches. The length of the CDR3 is 15 residues. CDR1 GTSNPN and CDR2 SVGIG come from the germline V gene (reference sequence). The CDR3: CAWRWTGGVDYGYTF. As DNA, the CDR3 is TGTGCCTGGAGGTGGACAGGGGGCGTCGACTATGGCTACACCTTC.

V is TRBV18 and J is TRBJ1-5, with 8 positions matching TRBD1. V lost 3 bases, J lost 7 bases, and 2 bases stayed unmatched. CDR3 size: 13 residues. Germline V gives CDR1 KGHSH, CDR2 LQKENI. The CDR3 reads CASSPDREQPQHF. As DNA, the CDR3 is TGTGCCAGCTCACCGGACAGGGAACAGCCCCAGCATTTT.

This chain uses TRBV6-6 with TRBJ1-1; tentatively, D is TRBD1 (6 bases). Germline V gene sequence: CDR1 MNHNY, CDR2 SVGAGI (reference sequence). With 7 bases removed from V and 6 bases from J, the gap between germline ends came to 18 bases. The CDR3 spans 14 residues. As DNA, the CDR3 is TGTGCCAGCACCAGGCAGGGGACAACACCTGAAGCTTTCTTT. Protein product: CASTRQGTTPEAFF.

This clone has just one count. The chain has TRBV27 and TRBJ1-2, with 7 bases identical to TRBD1. The CDR3 sequence is 14 residues long. The J segment lost 4 bases and the V segment lost 5 bases, leaving 7 bases of the junction unmatched. In germline, CDR1 is MNHEY, CDR2 SMNVEV (reference sequence). CDR3 coding DNA: TGTGCCAGCAGTCCCAGGGGGTTGCTCTATGGCTACACCTTC. The encoded protein is CASSPRGLLYGYTF.

This clone appeared a single time. V usage is TRBV19 and J usage is TRBJ1-6; TRBD1 matches 8 bases. The CDR3 contains 14 residues. After removal of 7 bases from V and 8 bases from J, the junction contained 7 bases not matched to a gene. Germline lookup yields CDR1 LNHDA and CDR2 SQIVND (reference sequence). The CDR3 is CASTDTGGDSPLHF. CDR3 nucleotide sequence: TGTGCCAGTACCGATACAGGGGGAGATTCACCCCTCCACTTT.

The V and J genes are TRBV6-1 and TRBJ2-7, with 7 bases fitting TRBD1. After removal of 3 bases from V and 2 bases from J, the junction contained 4 bases not matched to a gene. There are 14 residues in the CDR3. Germline CDR1 MNHNS, CDR2 SASEGT. Here the CDR3 reads CASSDQGQPYEQYV. CDR3 DNA sequence: TGTGCCAGCAGTGATCAGGGACAGCCCTACGAGCAGTACGTC.

V and J are TRBV15 and TRBJ1-4; the match to TRBD1 covers 10 bases. The CDR3 has 15 amino acids. V was clipped by 4 bases and J by 6 bases; unmatched bases: 5. Germline values: CDR1 LNHNV, CDR2 YYDKDF (reference sequence). The CDR3 nucleotides read TGTGCCACCAGCAATTTTGGGACAGGGGATGAAAAACTGTTTTTT. Its protein is CATSNFGTGDEKLFF. The entire variable domain, with the rest obtained from reference TRBV15 and TRBJ1-4, is as follows: DAMVIQNPRYQVTQFGKPVTLSCSQTLNHNVMYWYQQKSSQAPKLLFHYYDKDFNNEADTPDNFQSRRPNTSFCFLDIRSPGLGDTAMYLCATSNFGTGDEKLFFGSGTQLSVL.

The genes are TRBV2 and TRBJ2-5; tentatively, D is TRBD1 (6 bases). The length of the CDR3 is 15 residues. Germline V lookup: CDR1 SNHLY, CDR2 FYNNEI. Trimming took off 4 bases at V and 2 bases at J, with 14 bases between the two ends. This chain's CDR3 is CASSVGGGQQETQYF. CDR3 DNA sequence: TGTGCCAGCAGTGTCGGTGGGGGCCAGCAAGAGACCCAGTACTTC.

The chain links TRBV24-1 to TRBJ2-3; D gene ambiguous. The CDR3 has 14 residues. Deletions cut 4 bases from V and 2 bases from J, with 9 bases between. The germline gives CDR1 KGHDR, CDR2 SFDVKD. The CDR3: CATSEPSNTDTQYF. CDR3 nucleotides: TGTGCCACCAGTGAGCCGAGTAACACAGATACGCAGTATTTT.

This rearrangement joins TRBV27 to TRBJ1-2; D unresolved. V gave up 1 base and J gave up 3 bases, with 6 bases separating them. The CDR3 spans 13 residues. CDR1 and CDR2 (germline): MNHEY, SMNVEV (reference sequence). The CDR3 DNA is TGTGCCAGCAGTTTATTCGGGGACTATGGCTACACCTTC. This sequence encodes CASSLFGDYGYTF.

This chain links TRBV19 with TRBJ1-5; 8 positions match TRBD1. Germline-derived CDR1 and CDR2 are LNHDA and SQIVND (reference sequence). The CDR3 runs to 16 residues. The junction had 8 bases not matched to a gene; V was cut back by 6 bases and J by 1 base. CDR3 residues: CASSPGQVRSNQPQHF. CDR3 nucleotides: TGTGCCAGTAGCCCGGGACAGGTAAGGAGCAATCAGCCCCAGCATTTT.

This clone has only one observation. The V call is TRBV12-3 or TRBV12-4, the J call TRBJ1-1, with D uncertain. The V gene lost 4 bases and the J gene lost 4 bases, with 10 bases spanning the gap. The CDR3 covers 13 residues. The DNA of the CDR3 is TGTGCCAGCAGTTGGACCGAGGGCACTGAAGCTTTCTTT. Its protein is CASSWTEGTEAFF.

The chain joins TRBV6-5 to TRBJ2-7; 8 bases fit TRBD1. V dropped 7 bases and J dropped 6; count of bases not matched to a gene: 11. Germline loops: CDR1 MNHEY, CDR2 SVGAGI. CDR3 length equals 14 residues. CDR3 loop: CASIHRGAPGEQYV. For the CDR3, the DNA is TGTGCCAGCATCCACAGGGGGGCACCCGGCGAGCAGTACGTC.

The chain has TRBV9 and TRBJ2-3; 8 positions agree with TRBD2. CDR1 SGDLS and CDR2 YYNGEE come from the germline V gene. The CDR3 covers 16 residues. V shed 0 bases and J 4 bases; nucleotides not matched to a gene: 7. CDR3: CASSVVGRGGSDTQYF. DNA of the CDR3: TGTGCCAGCAGCGTAGTCGGGCGCGGGGGGTCAGATACGCAGTATTTT.

V and J are TRBV4-1 and TRBJ2-1; a possible D gene is TRBD1 (6 bases). Germline V CDR1 and CDR2: MGHRA, YSYEKL. CDR3 length equals 13 residues. Trimming took 3 bases from V and 8 from J, leaving 11 bases between them. CDR3 coding DNA: TGCGCCAGCAGCCACGCGTACAGGGATGAGCAGTTCTTC. This translates into CASSHAYRDEQFF.

The rearrangement uses TRBV6-2 or TRBV6-3 and TRBJ1-1; D is possibly TRBD1 (6 bases). Germline assignment: CDR1 MNHEY and CDR2 SVGEGT. The CDR3 spans 14 residues. V lost 5 bases, J lost 3 bases, and 13 bases lay in between. The CDR3 spells CASSTLGGHTEAFF. The CDR3 bases are TGTGCCAGCAGTACTTTGGGGGGGCACACTGAAGCTTTCTTT.

The chain combines TRBV5-8 with TRBJ1-1; D is unresolved. Germline CDR1 reads SGHTS; CDR2 reads YDEGEE. This CDR3 is 15 amino acids long. V lost 3 bases and J 1 base, leaving 13 bases between the germline ends. The CDR3 spells CASSWSATRNTEAFF. The CDR3 region has the DNA TGTGCCAGCAGCTGGAGCGCCACCAGGAACACTGAAGCTTTCTTT.

V gene TRBV11-2 combines with J gene TRBJ2-7; 7 bases are a match to TRBD2. The V gene's germline CDR1 is SGHAT and CDR2 FQNNGV. The CDR3 runs to 12 residues. V trimming: 10 bases; J trimming: 2 bases; junction bases outside the gene matches: 5. The CDR3 sequence: CATAAGPYEQYV. The CDR3 DNA reads as TGTGCCACCGCAGCGGGGCCCTACGAGCAGTACGTC.

The chain recombines TRBV1 with TRBJ2-2; the D call in the table, TRBD2, was not verified against the DNA. TRBV1 is a documented pseudogene. CDR3 length: 16 amino acids. As DNA, the CDR3 is TGCACCAGCAGCCTTGAGGGACTAGCTGACACCGGGGAGCTGTTTTTT. This encodes CTSSLEGLADTGELFF.

This clone was picked up a small number of times. This chain connects TRBV6-1 to TRBJ2-6, with 9 bases lining up with TRBD1. V shed 1 base and J 11 bases; nucleotides not matched to a gene: 6. The V gene's germline CDR1 is MNHNS and CDR2 SASEGT. The CDR3 has 15 amino acids. The CDR3 is CASSEEGTGPHVLTF. The CDR3 coding sequence is TGTGCCAGCAGTGAAGAGGGGACAGGGCCCCACGTCCTGACTTTC.

The chain joins TRBV11-2 to TRBJ1-1; 9 nucleotides line up with TRBD1. V lost 3 bases and J lost 5; bases outside the gene matches: 10. Per the germline V gene, CDR1 is SGHAT and CDR2 is FQNNGV. The CDR3 length is 16 residues. This CDR3 reads CASSFGDREWVTEAFF. In DNA, the CDR3 is TGTGCCAGCAGCTTCGGGGACAGGGAGTGGGTAACTGAAGCTTTCTTT.

This clone was observed a few times. V usage is TRBV2 and J usage is TRBJ2-7; 9 positions match TRBD1. CDR1 is SNHLY and CDR2 is FYNNEI in the germline V gene. CDR3 size: 15 residues. V dropped 5 bases and J dropped 3; count of bases not matched to a gene: 8. The CDR3 DNA follows: TGTGCCAGCAGTTTAACCGGGACAGGGAACTACGAGCAGTACGTC. Protein sequence: CASSLTGTGNYEQYV.

V usage is TRBV19 and J usage is TRBJ1-4, with D possibly TRBD1 on 5 matching bases. V was trimmed by 3 bases and J by 8 bases, leaving 19 bases between them. Germline V CDR1 and CDR2: LNHDA, SQIVND (reference sequence). The CDR3 consists of 16 residues. The CDR3 reads CASSIVRGRVDEKLFF. CDR3 bases: TGTGCCAGTAGTATTGTGCGGGGCAGGGTGGACGAAAAACTGTTTTTT. The entire variable domain, with the rest obtained from reference TRBV19 and TRBJ1-4, is as follows: DGGITQSPKYLFRKEGQNVTLSCEQNLNHDAMYWYRQDPGQGLRLIYYSQIVNDFQKGDIAEGYSVSREKKESFPLTVTSAQKNPTAFYLCASSIVRGRVDEKLFFGSGTQLSVL.